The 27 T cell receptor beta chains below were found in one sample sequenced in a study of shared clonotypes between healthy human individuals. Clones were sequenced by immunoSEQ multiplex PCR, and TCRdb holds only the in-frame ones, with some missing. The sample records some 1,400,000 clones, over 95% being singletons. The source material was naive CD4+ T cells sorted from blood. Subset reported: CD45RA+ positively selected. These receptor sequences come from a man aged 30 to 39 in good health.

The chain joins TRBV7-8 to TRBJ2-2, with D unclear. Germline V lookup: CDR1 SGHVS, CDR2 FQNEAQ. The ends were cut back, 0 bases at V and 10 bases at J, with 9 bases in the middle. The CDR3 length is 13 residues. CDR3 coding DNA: TGTGCCAGCAGCTTAGCGTTCTTCGAGGAGCTGTTTTTT. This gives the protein CASSLAFFEELFF.

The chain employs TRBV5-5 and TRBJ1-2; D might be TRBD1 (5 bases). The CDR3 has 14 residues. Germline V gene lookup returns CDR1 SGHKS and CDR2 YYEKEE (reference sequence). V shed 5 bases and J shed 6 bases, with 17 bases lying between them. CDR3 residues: CASSFRDSVHGYTF. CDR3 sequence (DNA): TGTGCCAGCAGTTTCCGGGACTCTGTCCATGGCTACACCTTC.

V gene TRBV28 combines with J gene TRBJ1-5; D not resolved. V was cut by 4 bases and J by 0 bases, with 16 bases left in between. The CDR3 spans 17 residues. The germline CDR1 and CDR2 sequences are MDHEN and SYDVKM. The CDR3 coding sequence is TGTGCCAGCAGTTCGGTGGACGGAGTTGATAGCAATCAGCCCCAGCATTTT. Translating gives CASSSVDGVDSNQPQHF.

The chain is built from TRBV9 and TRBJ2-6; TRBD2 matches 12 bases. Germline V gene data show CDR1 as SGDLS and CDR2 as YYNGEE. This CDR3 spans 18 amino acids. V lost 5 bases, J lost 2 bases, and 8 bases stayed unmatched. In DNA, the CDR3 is TGTGCCAGCAGTCCTAGACTAGCGGGAGTCCCTGGGGCCAACGTCCTGACTTTC. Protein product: CASSPRLAGVPGANVLTF.

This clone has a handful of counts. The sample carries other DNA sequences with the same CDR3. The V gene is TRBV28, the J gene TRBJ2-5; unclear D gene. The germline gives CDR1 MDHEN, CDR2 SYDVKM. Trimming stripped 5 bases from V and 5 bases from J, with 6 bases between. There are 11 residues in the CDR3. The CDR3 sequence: CASSLGETQYF. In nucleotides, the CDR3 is TGTGCCAGCAGTCTTGGGGAGACCCAGTACTTC. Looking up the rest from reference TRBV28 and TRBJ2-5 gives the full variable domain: DVKVTQSSRYLVKRTGEKVFLECVQDMDHENMFWYRQDPGLGLRLIYFSYDVKMKEKGDIPEGYSVSREKKERFSLILESASTNQTSMYLCASSLGETQYFGPGTRLLVL.

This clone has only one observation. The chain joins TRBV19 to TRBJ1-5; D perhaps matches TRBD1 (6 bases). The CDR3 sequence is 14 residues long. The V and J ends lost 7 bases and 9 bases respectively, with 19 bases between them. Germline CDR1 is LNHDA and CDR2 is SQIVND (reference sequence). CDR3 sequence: CASTNPGRGMPQHF. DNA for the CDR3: TGTGCCAGTACCAATCCCGGCAGGGGAATGCCCCAGCATTTT.

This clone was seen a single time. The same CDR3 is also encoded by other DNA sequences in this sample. As DNA, the CDR3 is TGTGCCAGCAGTGAAGACAGGGGACGTCAGCCCCAGCATTTT. Translating it yields CASSEDRGRQPQHF. The chain is built from TRBV2 and TRBJ1-5; 7 nucleotides match TRBD1. J gave up 6 bases and V 1 base, and 3 bases lay outside the gene matches. The V gene's germline CDR1 is SNHLY and CDR2 FYNNEI. This CDR3 is 14 amino acids long.

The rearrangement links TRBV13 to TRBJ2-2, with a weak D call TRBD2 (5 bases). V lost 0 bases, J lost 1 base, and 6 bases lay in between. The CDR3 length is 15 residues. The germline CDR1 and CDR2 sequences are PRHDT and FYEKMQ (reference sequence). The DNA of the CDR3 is TGTGCCAGCAGCTTAGGACGGGGGAACACCGGGGAGCTGTTTTTT. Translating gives CASSLGRGNTGELFF.

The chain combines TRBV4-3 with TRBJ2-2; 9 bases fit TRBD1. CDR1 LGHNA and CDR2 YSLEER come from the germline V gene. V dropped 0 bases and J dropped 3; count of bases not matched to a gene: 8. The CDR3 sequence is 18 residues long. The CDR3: CASSQDKGGTGYTGELFF. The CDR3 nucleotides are TGCGCCAGCAGCCAAGATAAGGGGGGGACAGGGTACACCGGGGAGCTGTTTTTT.

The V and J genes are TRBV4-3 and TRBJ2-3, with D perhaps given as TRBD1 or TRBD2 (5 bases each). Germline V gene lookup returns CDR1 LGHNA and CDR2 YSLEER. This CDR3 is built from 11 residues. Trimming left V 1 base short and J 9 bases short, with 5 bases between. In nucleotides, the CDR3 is TGCGCCAGCAGCCAAGGGGGGACGCAGTATTTT. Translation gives CASSQGGTQYF.

CDR3 bases: TGCGCCAGCAGCTTGGGTTTTACAGGGAATTCGTACGAGCAGTACTTC. It is translated as CASSLGFTGNSYEQYF. V usage is TRBV5-1 and J usage is TRBJ2-7; maybe TRBD1 (6 bases). This CDR3 is 16 amino acids long. In germline, CDR1 is SGHRS, CDR2 YFSETQ. Trimming stripped 0 bases from V and 4 bases from J, with 17 bases between.

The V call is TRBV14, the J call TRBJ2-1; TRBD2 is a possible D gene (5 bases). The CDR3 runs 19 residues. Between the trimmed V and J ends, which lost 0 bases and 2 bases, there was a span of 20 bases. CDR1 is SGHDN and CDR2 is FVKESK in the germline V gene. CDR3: CASSQELGSGLGPYNEQFF. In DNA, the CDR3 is TGTGCCAGCAGCCAAGAATTGGGTTCAGGACTGGGCCCCTACAATGAGCAGTTCTTC.

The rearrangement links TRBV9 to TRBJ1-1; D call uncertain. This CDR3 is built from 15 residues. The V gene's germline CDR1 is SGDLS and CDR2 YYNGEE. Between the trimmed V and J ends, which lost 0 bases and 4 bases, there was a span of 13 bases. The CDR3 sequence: CASSVATGRGTEAFF. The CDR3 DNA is TGTGCCAGCAGCGTAGCTACGGGCCGAGGCACTGAAGCTTTCTTT.

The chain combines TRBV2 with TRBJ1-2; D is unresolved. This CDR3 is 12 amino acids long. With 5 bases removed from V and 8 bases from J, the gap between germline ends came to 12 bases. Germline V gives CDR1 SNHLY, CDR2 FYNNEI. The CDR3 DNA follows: TGTGCCAGCAGTTCCCATTCTATGGGCTACACCTTC. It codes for CASSSHSMGYTF.

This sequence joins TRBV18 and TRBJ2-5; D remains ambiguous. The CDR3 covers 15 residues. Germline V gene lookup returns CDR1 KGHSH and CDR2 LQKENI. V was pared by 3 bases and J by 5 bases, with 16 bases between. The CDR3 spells CASSPNSGLVETQYF. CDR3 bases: TGTGCCAGCTCACCCAACTCAGGATTAGTTGAGACCCAGTACTTC.

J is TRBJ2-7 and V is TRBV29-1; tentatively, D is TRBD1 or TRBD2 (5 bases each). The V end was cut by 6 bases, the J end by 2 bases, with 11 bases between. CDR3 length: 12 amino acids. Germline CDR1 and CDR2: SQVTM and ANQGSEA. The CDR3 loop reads CSVGTPPYEQYF. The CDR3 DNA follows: TGCAGCGTGGGGACCCCCCCCTACGAGCAGTACTTC.

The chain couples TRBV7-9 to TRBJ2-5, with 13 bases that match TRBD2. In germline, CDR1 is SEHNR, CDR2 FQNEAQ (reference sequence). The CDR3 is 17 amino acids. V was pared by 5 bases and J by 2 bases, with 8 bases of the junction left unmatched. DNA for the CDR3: TGTGCCAGCAGCCACCGAAGGGGACTAGCGGGACAAGAGACCCAGTACTTC. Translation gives CASSHRRGLAGQETQYF. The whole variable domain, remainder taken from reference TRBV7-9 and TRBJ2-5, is DTGVSQNPRHKITKRGQNVTFRCDPISEHNRLYWYRQTLGQGPEFLTYFQNEAQLEKSRLLSDRFSAERPKGSFSTLEIQRTEQGDSAMYLCASSHRRGLAGQETQYFGPGTRLLVL.

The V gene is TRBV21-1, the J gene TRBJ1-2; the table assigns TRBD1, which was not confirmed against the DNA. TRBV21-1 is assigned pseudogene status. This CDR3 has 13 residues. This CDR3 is CASSRDRNYGYTF. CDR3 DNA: TGTGCCAGCTCCAGGGACAGGAACTATGGCTACACCTTC.

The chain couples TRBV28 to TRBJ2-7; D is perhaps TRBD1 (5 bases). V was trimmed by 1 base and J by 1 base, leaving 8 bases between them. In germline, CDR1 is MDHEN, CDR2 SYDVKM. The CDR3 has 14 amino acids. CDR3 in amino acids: CASSLSWTSYEQYF. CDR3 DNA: TGTGCCAGCAGTTTATCCTGGACATCCTACGAGCAGTACTTC.

The CDR3 nucleotides read TGTGCAAGTCCCTCAAGGAATGAGCAGTTCTTC. The encoded protein is CASPSRNEQFF. J is TRBJ2-1 and V is TRBV12-2. TRBV12-2 is deemed a pseudogene. The CDR3 has 11 amino acids.

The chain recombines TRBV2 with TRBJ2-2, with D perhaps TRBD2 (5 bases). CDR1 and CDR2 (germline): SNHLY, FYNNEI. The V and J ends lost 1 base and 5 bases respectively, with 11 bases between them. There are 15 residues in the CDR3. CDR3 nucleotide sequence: TGTGCCAGCAGTGAAGTGGGGAGTCCAACCGGGGAGCTGTTTTTT. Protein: CASSEVGSPTGELFF.

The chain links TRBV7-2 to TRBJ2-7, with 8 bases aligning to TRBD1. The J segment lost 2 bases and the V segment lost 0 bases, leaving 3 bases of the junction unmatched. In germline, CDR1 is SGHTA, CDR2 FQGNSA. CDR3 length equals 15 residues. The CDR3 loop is CASSLARTGTYEQYF. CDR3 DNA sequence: TGTGCCAGCAGCTTAGCACGGACAGGGACCTACGAGCAGTACTTC.

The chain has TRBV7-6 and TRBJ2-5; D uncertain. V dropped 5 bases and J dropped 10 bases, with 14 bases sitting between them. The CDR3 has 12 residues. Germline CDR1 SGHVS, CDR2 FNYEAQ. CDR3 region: CASSQSGWDQYF. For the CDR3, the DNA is TGTGCCAGCAGCCAATCAGGTTGGGACCAGTACTTC.

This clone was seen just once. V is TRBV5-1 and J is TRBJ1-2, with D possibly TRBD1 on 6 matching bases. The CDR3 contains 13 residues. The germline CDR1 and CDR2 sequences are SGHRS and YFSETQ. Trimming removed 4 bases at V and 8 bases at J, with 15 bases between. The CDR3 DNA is TGCGCCAGCAGCGGGCTCAGGACAGTCGGCTACACCTTC. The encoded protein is CASSGLRTVGYTF.

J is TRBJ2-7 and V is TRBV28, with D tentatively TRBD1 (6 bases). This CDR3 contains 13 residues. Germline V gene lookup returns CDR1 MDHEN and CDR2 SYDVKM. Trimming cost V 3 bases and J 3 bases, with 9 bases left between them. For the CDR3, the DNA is TGTGCCAGCAGTTTGGGGGCGATCTACGAGCAGTACTTC. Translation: CASSLGAIYEQYF.

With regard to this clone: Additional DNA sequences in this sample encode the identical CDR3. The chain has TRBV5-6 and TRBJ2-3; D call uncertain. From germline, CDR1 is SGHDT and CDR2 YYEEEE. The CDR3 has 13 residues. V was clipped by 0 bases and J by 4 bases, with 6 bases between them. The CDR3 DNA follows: TGTGCCAGCAGCTTGGCCGGTCCAGATACGCAGTATTTT. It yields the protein CASSLAGPDTQYF.

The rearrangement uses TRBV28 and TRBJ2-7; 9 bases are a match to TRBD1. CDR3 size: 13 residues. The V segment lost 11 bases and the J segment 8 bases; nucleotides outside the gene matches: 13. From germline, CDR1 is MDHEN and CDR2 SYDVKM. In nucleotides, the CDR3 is TGTGCCTGGGAACGGACAGGGGAACAGAAGCAGTACTTC. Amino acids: CAWERTGEQKQYF. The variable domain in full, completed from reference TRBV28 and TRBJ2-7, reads DVKVTQSSRYLVKRTGEKVFLECVQDMDHENMFWYRQDPGLGLRLIYFSYDVKMKEKGDIPEGYSVSREKKERFSLILESASTNQTSMYLCAWERTGEQKQYFGPGTRLTVT.